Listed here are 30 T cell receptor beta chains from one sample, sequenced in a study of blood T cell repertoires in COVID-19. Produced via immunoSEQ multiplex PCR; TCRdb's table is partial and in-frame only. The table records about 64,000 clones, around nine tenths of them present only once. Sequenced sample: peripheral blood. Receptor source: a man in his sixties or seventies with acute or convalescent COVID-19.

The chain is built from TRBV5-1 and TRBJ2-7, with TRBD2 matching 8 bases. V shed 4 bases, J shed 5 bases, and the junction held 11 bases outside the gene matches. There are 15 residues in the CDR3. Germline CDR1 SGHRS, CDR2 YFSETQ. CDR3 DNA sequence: TGCGCCAGCAGCCCCGGCAGCGGGAGAGCTGACGAGCAGTACTTC. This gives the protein CASSPGSGRADEQYF.

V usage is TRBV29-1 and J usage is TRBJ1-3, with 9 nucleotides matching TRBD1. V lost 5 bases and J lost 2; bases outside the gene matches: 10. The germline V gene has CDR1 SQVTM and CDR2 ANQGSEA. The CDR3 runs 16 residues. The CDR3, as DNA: TGCAGCGTTCTCCAGTCCCGGACAGGGGCTGGAAACACCATATATTTT. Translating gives CSVLQSRTGAGNTIYF. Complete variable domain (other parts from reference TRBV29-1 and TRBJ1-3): SAVISQKPSRDICQRGTSLTIQCQVDSQVTMMFWYRQQPGQSLTLIATANQGSEATYESGFVIDKFPISRPNLTFSTLTVSNMSPEDSSIYLCSVLQSRTGAGNTIYFGEGSWLTVV.

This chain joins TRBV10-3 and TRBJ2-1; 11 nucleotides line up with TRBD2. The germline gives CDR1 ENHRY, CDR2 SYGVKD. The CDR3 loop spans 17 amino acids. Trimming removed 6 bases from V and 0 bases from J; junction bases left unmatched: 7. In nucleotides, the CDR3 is TGTGCCATCAGCGCTCTAGCGGGGGGCAGCTCCTACAATGAGCAGTTCTTC. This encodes CAISALAGGSSYNEQFF.

The chain's CDR3 is CASSARGTPSYNEQFF. As DNA, the CDR3 is TGTGCCAGCAGCGCCAGGGGGACTCCGTCCTACAATGAGCAGTTCTTC. The chain has TRBV7-8 and TRBJ2-1, with D maybe TRBD1 (7 bases). CDR3 length: 16 residues. Germline loops: CDR1 SGHVS, CDR2 FQNEAQ. V was shortened by 5 bases and J by 1 base, with 15 bases between the two germline ends. Based on the CDR3 plus reference TRBV7-8 and TRBJ2-1, the full variable domain is GAGVSQSPRYKVAKRGQDVALRCDPISGHVSLFWYQQALGQGPEFLTYFQNEAQLDKSGLPSDRFFAERPEGSVSTLKIQRTQQEDSAVYLCASSARGTPSYNEQFFGPGTRLTVL.

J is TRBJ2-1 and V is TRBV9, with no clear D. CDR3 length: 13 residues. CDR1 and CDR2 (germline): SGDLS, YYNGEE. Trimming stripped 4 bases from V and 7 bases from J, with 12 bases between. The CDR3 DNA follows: TGTGCCAGCAGCATTCTAGATGGGAATGAGCAGTTCTTC. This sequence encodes CASSILDGNEQFF.

In nucleotides, the CDR3 is TGTGCCACCAGCAAAGGAGGGAATTACGGCAATCAGCCCCAGCATTTT. Protein: CATSKGGNYGNQPQHF. The chain uses TRBV15 and TRBJ1-5, with D unresolved. This CDR3 region has 16 residues. Germline V gene lookup returns CDR1 LNHNV and CDR2 YYDKDF (reference sequence). Trimming removed 4 bases from V and 2 bases from J, with 15 bases in between.

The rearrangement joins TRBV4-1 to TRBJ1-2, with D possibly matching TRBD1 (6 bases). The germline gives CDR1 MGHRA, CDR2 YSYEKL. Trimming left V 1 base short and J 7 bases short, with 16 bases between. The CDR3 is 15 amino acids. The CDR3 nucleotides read TGCGCCAGCAGCCAAGGAATGGCAGGGGCGGGTGGCTACACCTTC. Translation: CASSQGMAGAGGYTF.

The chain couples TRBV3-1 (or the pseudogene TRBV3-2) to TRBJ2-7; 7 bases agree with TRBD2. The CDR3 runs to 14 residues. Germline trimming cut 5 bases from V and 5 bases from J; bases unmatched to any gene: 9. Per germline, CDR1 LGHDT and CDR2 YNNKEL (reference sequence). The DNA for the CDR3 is TGTGCCAGCAGCTGGGGGACTACCGTACACGAGCAGTACTTC. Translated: CASSWGTTVHEQYF.

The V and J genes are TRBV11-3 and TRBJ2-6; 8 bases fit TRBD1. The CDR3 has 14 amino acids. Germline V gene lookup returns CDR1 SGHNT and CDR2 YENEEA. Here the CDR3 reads CATRGLAGANVLTF. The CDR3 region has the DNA TGTGCGACCAGGGGGCTCGCTGGGGCCAACGTCCTGACTTTC.

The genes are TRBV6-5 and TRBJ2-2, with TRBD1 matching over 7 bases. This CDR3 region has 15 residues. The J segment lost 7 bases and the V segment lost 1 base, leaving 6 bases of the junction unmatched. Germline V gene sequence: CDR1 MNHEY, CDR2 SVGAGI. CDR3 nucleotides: TGTGCCAGCAGTTACTTACAGGGGAGAAGCGGGGAGCTGTTTTTT. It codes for CASSYLQGRSGELFF.

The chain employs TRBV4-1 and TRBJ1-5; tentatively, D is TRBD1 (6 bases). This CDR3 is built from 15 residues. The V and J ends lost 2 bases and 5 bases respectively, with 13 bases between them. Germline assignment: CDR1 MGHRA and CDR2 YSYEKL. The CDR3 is CASSQLTGFHQPQHF. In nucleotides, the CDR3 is TGCGCCAGCAGCCAACTAACAGGGTTTCATCAGCCCCAGCATTTT.

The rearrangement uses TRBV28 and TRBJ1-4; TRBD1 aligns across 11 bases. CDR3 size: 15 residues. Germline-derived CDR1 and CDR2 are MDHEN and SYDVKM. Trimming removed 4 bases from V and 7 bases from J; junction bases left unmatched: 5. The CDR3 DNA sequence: TGTGCCAGCAGTTCCTCGGGACAGGGGGGTGAAAAACTGTTTTTT. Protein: CASSSSGQGGEKLFF.

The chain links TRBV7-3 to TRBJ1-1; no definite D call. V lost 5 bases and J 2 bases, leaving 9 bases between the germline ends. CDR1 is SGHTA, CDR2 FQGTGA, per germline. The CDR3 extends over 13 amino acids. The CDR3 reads CASSPGGNTEAFF. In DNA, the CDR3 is TGTGCCAGCAGCCCCGGTGGTAACACTGAAGCTTTCTTT.

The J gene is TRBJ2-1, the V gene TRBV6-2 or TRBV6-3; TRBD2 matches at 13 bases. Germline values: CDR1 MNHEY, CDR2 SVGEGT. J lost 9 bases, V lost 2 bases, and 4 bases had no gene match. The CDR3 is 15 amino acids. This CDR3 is CASSYQGLAGFEQFF. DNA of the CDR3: TGTGCCAGCAGTTACCAGGGACTAGCGGGATTTGAGCAGTTCTTC.

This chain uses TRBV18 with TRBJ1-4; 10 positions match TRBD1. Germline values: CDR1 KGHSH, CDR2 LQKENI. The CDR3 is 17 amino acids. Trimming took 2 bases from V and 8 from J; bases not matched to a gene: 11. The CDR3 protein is CASSPYAHGTGEEKLFF. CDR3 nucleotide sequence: TGTGCCAGCTCACCATATGCTCACGGGACAGGGGAAGAAAAACTGTTTTTT.

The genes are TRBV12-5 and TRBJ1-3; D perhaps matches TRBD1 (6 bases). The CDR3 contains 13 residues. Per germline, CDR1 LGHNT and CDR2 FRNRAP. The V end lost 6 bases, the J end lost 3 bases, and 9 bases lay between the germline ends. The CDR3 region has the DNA TGTGCTAGTGGCTTAGGGGGTGGAAACACCATATATTTT. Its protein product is CASGLGGGNTIYF.

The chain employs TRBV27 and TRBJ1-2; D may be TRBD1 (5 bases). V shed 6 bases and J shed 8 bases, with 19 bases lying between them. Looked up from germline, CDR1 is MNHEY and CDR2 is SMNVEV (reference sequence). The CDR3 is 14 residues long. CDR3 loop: CASRRQIGGGGYTF. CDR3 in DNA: TGTGCCAGCAGACGACAGATCGGGGGTGGGGGCTACACCTTC.

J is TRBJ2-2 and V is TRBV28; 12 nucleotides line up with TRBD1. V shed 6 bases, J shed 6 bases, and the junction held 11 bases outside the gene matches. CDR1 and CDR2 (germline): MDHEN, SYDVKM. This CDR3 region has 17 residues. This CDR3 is CASRHRKRDRGPGELFF. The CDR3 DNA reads TGTGCCAGCAGGCATAGAAAGCGGGACAGGGGGCCCGGGGAGCTGTTTTTT.

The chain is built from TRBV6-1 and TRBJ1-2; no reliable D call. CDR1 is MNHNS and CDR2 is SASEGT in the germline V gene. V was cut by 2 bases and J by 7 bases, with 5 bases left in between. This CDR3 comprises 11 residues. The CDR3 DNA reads TGTGCCAGCAGTGAAAGCATTGGCTACACCTTC. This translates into CASSESIGYTF.

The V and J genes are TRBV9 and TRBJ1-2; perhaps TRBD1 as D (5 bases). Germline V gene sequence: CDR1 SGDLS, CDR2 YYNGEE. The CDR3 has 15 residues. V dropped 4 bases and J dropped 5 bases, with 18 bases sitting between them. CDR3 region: CASSLTPGGVYGYTF. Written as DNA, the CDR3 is TGTGCCAGCAGCCTGACTCCGGGAGGGGTATATGGCTACACCTTC.

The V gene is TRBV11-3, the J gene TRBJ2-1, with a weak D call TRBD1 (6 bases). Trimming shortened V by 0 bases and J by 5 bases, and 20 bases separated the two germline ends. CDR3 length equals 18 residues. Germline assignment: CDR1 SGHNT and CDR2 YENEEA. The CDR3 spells CASSLDIPPWTENNEQFF. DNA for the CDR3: TGTGCCAGCAGCTTAGATATCCCCCCCTGGACAGAAAACAATGAGCAGTTCTTC.

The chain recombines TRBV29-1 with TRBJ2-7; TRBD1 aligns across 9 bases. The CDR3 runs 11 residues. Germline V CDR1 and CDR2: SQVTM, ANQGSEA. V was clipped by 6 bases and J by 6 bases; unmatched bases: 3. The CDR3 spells CSVDRGTEQYF. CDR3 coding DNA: TGCAGCGTAGACAGGGGGACCGAGCAGTACTTC.

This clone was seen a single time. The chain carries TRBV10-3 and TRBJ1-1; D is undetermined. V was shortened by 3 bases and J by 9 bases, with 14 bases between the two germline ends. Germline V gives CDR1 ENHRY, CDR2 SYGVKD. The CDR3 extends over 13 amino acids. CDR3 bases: TGTGCCATCAGTGAAGACCAGGCGAATCAAGCTTTCTTT. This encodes CAISEDQANQAFF.

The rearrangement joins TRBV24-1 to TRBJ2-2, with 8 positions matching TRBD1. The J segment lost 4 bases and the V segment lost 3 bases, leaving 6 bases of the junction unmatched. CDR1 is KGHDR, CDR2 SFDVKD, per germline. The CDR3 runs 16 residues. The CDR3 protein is CATSDVTGASTGELFF. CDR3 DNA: TGTGCCACCAGTGATGTGACAGGGGCCAGCACCGGGGAGCTGTTTTTT.

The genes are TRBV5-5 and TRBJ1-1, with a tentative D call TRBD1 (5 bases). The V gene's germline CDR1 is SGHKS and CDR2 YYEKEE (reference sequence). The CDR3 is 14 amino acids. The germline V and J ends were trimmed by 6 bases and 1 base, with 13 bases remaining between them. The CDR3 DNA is TGTGCCAGCAAGGACCAGACAGCGAACACTGAAGCTTTCTTT. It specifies CASKDQTANTEAFF.

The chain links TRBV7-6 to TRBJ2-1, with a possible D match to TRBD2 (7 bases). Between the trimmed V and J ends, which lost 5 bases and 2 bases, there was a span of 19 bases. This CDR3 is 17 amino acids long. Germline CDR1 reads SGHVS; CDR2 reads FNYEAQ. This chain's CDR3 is CASSGLPGGGTYNEQFF. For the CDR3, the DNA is TGTGCCAGCAGCGGATTACCCGGCGGGGGCACCTACAATGAGCAGTTCTTC.

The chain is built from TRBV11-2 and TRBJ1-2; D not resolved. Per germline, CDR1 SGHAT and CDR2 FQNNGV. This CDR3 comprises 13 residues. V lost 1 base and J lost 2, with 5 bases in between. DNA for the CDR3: TGTGCCAGCAGCTTAGTCGAGAACTATGGCTACACCTTC. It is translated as CASSLVENYGYTF.

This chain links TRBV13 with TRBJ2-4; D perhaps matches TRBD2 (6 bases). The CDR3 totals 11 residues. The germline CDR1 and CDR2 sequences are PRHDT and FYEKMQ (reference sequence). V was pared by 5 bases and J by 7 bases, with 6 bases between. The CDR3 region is CASSGGNIQYF. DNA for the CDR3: TGTGCCAGCAGCGGGGGGAACATTCAGTACTTC.

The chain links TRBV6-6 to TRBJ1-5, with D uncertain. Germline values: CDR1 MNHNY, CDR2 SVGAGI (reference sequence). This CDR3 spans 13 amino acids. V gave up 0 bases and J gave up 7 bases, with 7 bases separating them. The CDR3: CASSYSEGQPQHF. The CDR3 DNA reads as TGTGCCAGCAGTTACTCGGAGGGACAGCCCCAGCATTTT.

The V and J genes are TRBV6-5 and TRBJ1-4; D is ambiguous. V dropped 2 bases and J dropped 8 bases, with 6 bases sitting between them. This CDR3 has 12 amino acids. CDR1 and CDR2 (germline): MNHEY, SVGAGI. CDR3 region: CASSYGGEKLFF. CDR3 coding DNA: TGTGCCAGCAGTTACGGAGGGGAAAAACTGTTTTTT.